This entry describes one T cell receptor beta chain. Antigen specificity is unknown. The sample is drawn from a study of CD8+ T cells in alopecia areata. Study outcomes and limitations: Normal skin's resident alphabeta T cells are also sequenced in scalp samples.

Germline CDR1 and CDR2: SGHVS and FQNEAQ. The CDR3 extends over 13 amino acids. The ends were cut back, 0 bases at V and 3 bases at J, with 5 bases in the middle. Regarding treatment: oral pan-JAK inhibitor, 5-10 mg twice daily. Lesional scalp tissue (obtained by punch biopsy) and peripheral blood were collected from alopecia areata patients. TCR sequencing used cDNA made by reverse transcription of extracted RNA. Using immunoSEQ multiplex PCR, the repertoire was profiled, and TCRdb retains in-frame clones only, with some absent. The sample includes approximately 180,000 clones, roughly 60% of them seen just once.

The TCR was taken from a human donor with alopecia areata. The rearrangement joins TRBV7-8 to TRBJ1-2; D remains unclear. The sample in question was CD4+ T cells sorted from blood, obtained at week 24, from a patient treated with tofacitinib. The CDR3 protein is CASSLAGDYGYTF. DNA of the CDR3: TGTGCCAGCAGCTTAGCCGGGGACTATGGCTACACCTTC. Filled out from reference TRBV7-8 and TRBJ1-2, the complete variable domain reads GAGVSQSPRYKVAKRGQDVALRCDPISGHVSLFWYQQALGQGPEFLTYFQNEAQLDKSGLPSDRFFAERPEGSVSTLKIQRTQQEDSAVYLCASSLAGDYGYTFGSGTRLTVV.